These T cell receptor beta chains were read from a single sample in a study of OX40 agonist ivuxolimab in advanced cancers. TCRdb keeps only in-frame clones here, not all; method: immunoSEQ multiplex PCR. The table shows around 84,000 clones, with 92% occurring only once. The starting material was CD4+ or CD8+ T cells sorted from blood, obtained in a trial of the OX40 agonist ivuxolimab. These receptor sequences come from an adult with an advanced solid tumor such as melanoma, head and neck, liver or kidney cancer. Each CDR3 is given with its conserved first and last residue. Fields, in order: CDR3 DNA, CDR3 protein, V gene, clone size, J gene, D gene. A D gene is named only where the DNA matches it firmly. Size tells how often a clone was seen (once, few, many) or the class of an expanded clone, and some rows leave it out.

DNA: TGTGCCAGCAGCTTAGTGGGACTAGCGGGACGTTCCTACTACAATGAGCAGTTCTTC
CDR3: CASSLVGLAGRSYYNEQFF
V: TRBV7-2
size: .
J: TRBJ2-1
D: TRBD2

DNA: TGTGCCAGCAGTTACGATCGACGGGCTCAGCCCCAGCATTTT
CDR3: CASSYDRRAQPQHF
V: TRBV6-6
size: .
J: TRBJ1-5
D: .

DNA: TGTGCCAGCAGGAACAGGGGGCGGGACACTGAAGCTTTCTTT
CDR3: CASRNRGRDTEAFF
V: TRBV5-6
size: once
J: TRBJ1-1
D: TRBD1

DNA: TGTGCCAGCAGCTTAGCGCCAGGATATCAAGAGACCCAGTACTTC
CDR3: CASSLAPGYQETQYF
V: TRBV11-2
size: .
J: TRBJ2-5
D: .

DNA: TGTGCCAGTAGTGCGCAGAGGGGATCTGGACGAGCTTTCTTT
CDR3: CASSAQRGSGRAFF
V: TRBV19
size: once
J: TRBJ1-1
D: .

DNA: TGTGCCAGCGGGAGGGCGGGGTTACGAGAGACCCAGTACTTC
CDR3: CASGRAGLRETQYF
V: TRBV28
size: .
J: TRBJ2-5
D: TRBD2

DNA: TGTGCCAGCAGTGTGACCGCGAATAGCAATCAGCCCCAGCATTTT
CDR3: CASSVTANSNQPQHF
V: TRBV2
size: .
J: TRBJ1-5
D: .

DNA: TGTGCAAGTCGCTTACTAACTAGCGGGGGGAACACCGGGGAGCTGTTTTTT
CDR3: CASRLLTSGGNTGELFF
V: TRBV12-2
size: .
J: TRBJ2-2
D: .

DNA: TGTGCCAGCAACCGGGGGGGGCTTGGGTCCCTCCACACCTACGAGCAGTACTTC
CDR3: CASNRGGLGSLHTYEQYF
V: TRBV5-4
size: once
J: TRBJ2-7
D: TRBD2

DNA: TGTGCCAGCAGCTTCGGACTAGCAAGAGAGCAGTTCTTC
CDR3: CASSFGLAREQFF
V: TRBV5-6
size: .
J: TRBJ2-1
D: TRBD2

DNA: TGTGCCAGCAGCTCACTGGGGGGAGCGTACGAGCAGTACTTC
CDR3: CASSSLGGAYEQYF
V: TRBV7-6
size: .
J: TRBJ2-7
D: .

DNA: TGTGCCAGCAGTGGGGACCTGGGGCCCAATCAGCCCCAGCATTTT
CDR3: CASSGDLGPNQPQHF
V: TRBV6-6
size: .
J: TRBJ1-5
D: .

DNA: TGTGCCAGCAGCTACAGGGTAATCCCGTACTTC
CDR3: CASSYRVIPYF
V: TRBV5-8
size: once
J: TRBJ2-7
D: .

DNA: TGTGCCAGCAGTTTATTCATGCGGGAGCCTCATACGCAGTATTTT
CDR3: CASSLFMREPHTQYF
V: TRBV27
size: .
J: TRBJ2-3
D: TRBD2

DNA: TGTGCCAGCTCACCCGGTTTTCAGGGCTCGGCTAATGAAAAACTGTTTTTT
CDR3: CASSPGFQGSANEKLFF
V: TRBV18
size: .
J: TRBJ1-4
D: .

DNA: TGTGCCAGCAGCTTCCAACCGAGAGGAAACACCATATATTTT
CDR3: CASSFQPRGNTIYF
V: TRBV5-4
size: .
J: TRBJ1-3
D: .

DNA: TGTGCCAGCAGCGCGACTAGCGGGAGGACCTACGAGCAGTACTTC
CDR3: CASSATSGRTYEQYF
V: TRBV9
size: .
J: TRBJ2-7
D: TRBD2

DNA: TGTGCCAGCAGCGTCGAGGGAAATGTAGAGACCCAGTACTTC
CDR3: CASSVEGNVETQYF
V: TRBV9
size: .
J: TRBJ2-5
D: .

DNA: TGTGCCAGCAGCTCAGGACTAGCGGGAGCGGGGGAGACCCAGTACTTC
CDR3: CASSSGLAGAGETQYF
V: TRBV7-3
size: once
J: TRBJ2-5
D: TRBD2

DNA: TGTGCCAGCAGTTCACCGGGACGTTGGTTGAACACTGAAGCTTTCTTT
CDR3: CASSSPGRWLNTEAFF
V: TRBV27
size: .
J: TRBJ1-1
D: .

DNA: TGTGCCAGCAGCCTCGGGGGTGAAAAACTGTTTTTT
CDR3: CASSLGGEKLFF
V: TRBV7-6
size: .
J: TRBJ1-4
D: .

DNA: TGTGCCAGCAGCTTAGACAGGACTGGACTTTACAATGAGCAGTTCTTC
CDR3: CASSLDRTGLYNEQFF
V: TRBV11-2
size: .
J: TRBJ2-1
D: .

DNA: TGTGCCTGGAATACAGGGACCTACGAGCAGTACTTC
CDR3: CAWNTGTYEQYF
V: TRBV30
size: .
J: TRBJ2-7
D: .

DNA: TGTGCCAGCAGCCTGACAGGGGGCGGGAACACTGAAGCTTTCTTT
CDR3: CASSLTGGGNTEAFF
V: TRBV11-2
size: .
J: TRBJ1-1
D: TRBD1

DNA: TGTGCCAGCAGCTTAGTTGCAGAGGCTGGGCAGTTCTTC
CDR3: CASSLVAEAGQFF
V: TRBV11-3
size: few
J: TRBJ2-1
D: .

DNA: TGTGCCAGCAGGGGACTAGCGGGAGGCCAAGAGACCCAGTACTTC
CDR3: CASRGLAGGQETQYF
V: TRBV2
size: .
J: TRBJ2-5
D: TRBD2

DNA: TGTGCCTGGAGTGAAGGACAGGGGAGGTTCCACGAGCAGTACTTC
CDR3: CAWSEGQGRFHEQYF
V: TRBV30
size: once
J: TRBJ2-7
D: TRBD1

DNA: TGTGCCAGTAGTGGACAGTCGGGGGGCTCCTACGAGCAGTACTTC
CDR3: CASSGQSGGSYEQYF
V: TRBV19
size: .
J: TRBJ2-7
D: .

DNA: TGTGCCAGCAGCTTAGAGGGACAGGCGCTGAGGAGCTACACCTTC
CDR3: CASSLEGQALRSYTF
V: TRBV11-3
size: .
J: TRBJ1-2
D: TRBD1

DNA: TGCGCCAGCAGCATAATATTACAGGGTCTATCGGCCGGGGAGCTGTTTTTT
CDR3: CASSIILQGLSAGELFF
V: TRBV5-1
size: .
J: TRBJ2-2
D: .

DNA: TGCGCCAGCAGCTTGACCCGGACAGCTTCCACAGATACGCAGTATTTT
CDR3: CASSLTRTASTDTQYF
V: TRBV5-1
size: .
J: TRBJ2-3
D: .

DNA: TGTGCCAGCAGCGTAGGATCCCGATCGGGGGAGCAGTACTTC
CDR3: CASSVGSRSGEQYF
V: TRBV9
size: .
J: TRBJ2-7
D: .

DNA: TGCGCCAGCAGCTTGGGGACAGGGTACTCTGATACGCAGTATTTT
CDR3: CASSLGTGYSDTQYF
V: TRBV5-1
size: few
J: TRBJ2-3
D: TRBD1

DNA: TGTGCCAGCGGCGTATATCCGGGACAGGGGGCTGAGACCCAGTACTTC
CDR3: CASGVYPGQGAETQYF
V: TRBV28
size: .
J: TRBJ2-5
D: TRBD1

DNA: TGTGCCAGCAGCCCCCGGTTCCGGGACGGCCAAGAGACCCAGTACTTC
CDR3: CASSPRFRDGQETQYF
V: TRBV7-3
size: .
J: TRBJ2-5
D: .

DNA: TGTGCCAGGCTAGCGGAGGGACCAGAGACCCAGTACTTC
CDR3: CARLAEGPETQYF
V: TRBV10-3
size: .
J: TRBJ2-5
D: TRBD2

DNA: TGTGCCAGCAGCCCGGGGCGGTATGGCTACACCTTC
CDR3: CASSPGRYGYTF
V: TRBV11-3
size: .
J: TRBJ1-2
D: .

DNA: TGTGCCACCAGTATTTTGGGAGGATCCCCGAAGGGGGGCTACACCTTC
CDR3: CATSILGGSPKGGYTF
V: TRBV15
size: .
J: TRBJ1-2
D: .

DNA: TGTGCCAGCAGCTTAAATAAGGGACTAATATACAATGAGCAGTTCTTC
CDR3: CASSLNKGLIYNEQFF
V: TRBV7-2
size: .
J: TRBJ2-1
D: TRBD2

DNA: TGTGCCAGCAGTCCTAGACTAGCGGGTACGCAGTATTTT
CDR3: CASSPRLAGTQYF
V: TRBV27
size: .
J: TRBJ2-3
D: TRBD2

DNA: TGTGCCAGTAGTATAGGCCGGACAGGGGGAGCCCCTGGCTACACCTTC
CDR3: CASSIGRTGGAPGYTF
V: TRBV19
size: .
J: TRBJ1-2
D: TRBD1

DNA: TGTGCCAGCGGGGACTACGAGCAGTACTTC
CDR3: CASGDYEQYF
V: TRBV2
size: .
J: TRBJ2-7
D: .

DNA: TGTGCCAGTAGTAGGGCAGGGGGGGACTCCTACGAGCAGTACTTC
CDR3: CASSRAGGDSYEQYF
V: TRBV19
size: .
J: TRBJ2-7
D: .

DNA: TGTGCCAGCAGCTTAGGAGGTTTTAGGCCAGATACGCAGTATTTT
CDR3: CASSLGGFRPDTQYF
V: TRBV7-2
size: .
J: TRBJ2-3
D: .

DNA: TGTGCCACCAGCAGACGAGACAGGTCCTATGGCTACACCTTC
CDR3: CATSRRDRSYGYTF
V: TRBV15
size: .
J: TRBJ1-2
D: .

DNA: TGTGCCAGCAGTCTCGGACTAGCGGGATATGAGCAGTTCTTC
CDR3: CASSLGLAGYEQFF
V: TRBV11-3
size: .
J: TRBJ2-1
D: TRBD2

DNA: TGTGCCAGCAGCTACAGGGGATTACATACGCAGTATTTT
CDR3: CASSYRGLHTQYF
V: TRBV27
size: .
J: TRBJ2-3
D: TRBD1

DNA: TGTGCCAGCAGGAAACATGGGACAGCAAACTATGGCTACACCTTC
CDR3: CASRKHGTANYGYTF
V: TRBV28
size: .
J: TRBJ1-2
D: TRBD1

DNA: TGTGCCAGCAGCCGTGACAGCAATCAGCCCCAGCATTTT
CDR3: CASSRDSNQPQHF
V: TRBV7-3
size: few
J: TRBJ1-5
D: .

DNA: TGCAGCGTTCAGGCGGGAGGGCCAGATACGCAGTATTTT
CDR3: CSVQAGGPDTQYF
V: TRBV29-1
size: .
J: TRBJ2-3
D: TRBD2

DNA: TGTGCCAGCTCACCCGGGATCCTTTTAGGGGAGCTGTTTTTT
CDR3: CASSPGILLGELFF
V: TRBV18
size: .
J: TRBJ2-2
D: .

DNA: TGTGCCACCAGCACCCCCAGGGGGGGAGGAAACTATGGCTACACCTTC
CDR3: CATSTPRGGGNYGYTF
V: TRBV15
size: .
J: TRBJ1-2
D: TRBD1

DNA: TGCGCCAGCACCCTAGGGACGTATGGCTACACCTTC
CDR3: CASTLGTYGYTF
V: TRBV10-1
size: few
J: TRBJ1-2
D: .

DNA: TGTGCCAGCAGCTTAACAAAGGGACAGGGCCGAGAGACCCAGTACTTC
CDR3: CASSLTKGQGRETQYF
V: TRBV5-4
size: .
J: TRBJ2-5
D: TRBD1

DNA: TGTGCCAGCAGTTACGCCCGGCAGGGGGTCGGAGATACGCAGTATTTT
CDR3: CASSYARQGVGDTQYF
V: TRBV6-5
size: .
J: TRBJ2-3
D: TRBD1

DNA: TGCGCCAGCAGCTTTACCCCTCCTACTAGCGGGAGGGCCTGGTCCAAAAACATTCAGTACTTC
CDR3: CASSFTPPTSGRAWSKNIQYF
V: TRBV5-1
size: .
J: TRBJ2-4
D: TRBD2

DNA: TGTGCCAGCAGCTTATCCATGGGGCTAGCTTTCTTT
CDR3: CASSLSMGLAFF
V: TRBV7-2
size: .
J: TRBJ1-1
D: .

DNA: TGTGCCAGCAGCCTAAACCCCCGGGAGACCCAGTACTTC
CDR3: CASSLNPRETQYF
V: TRBV7-3
size: .
J: TRBJ2-5
D: .

DNA: TGTGCCAGCAGTGGAACAGGGGGCGATGGGTACGAGCAGTACTTC
CDR3: CASSGTGGDGYEQYF
V: TRBV6-1
size: .
J: TRBJ2-7
D: TRBD1

DNA: TGTGCCAGCAGCGTAAGGGGGAACTATGGCTACACCTTC
CDR3: CASSVRGNYGYTF
V: TRBV11-3
size: .
J: TRBJ1-2
D: .